The 28 T cell receptor beta chains below were found in one sample sequenced in a study of T-cell memory formation after mild COVID-19. TCRdb called the 5' RACE reads again in MiXCR, with one record for every CDR3 protein. The repertoire holds roughly 560,000 distinct CDR3 sequences, with around 21% as singletons. Sequenced input: PBMCs or a T cell subset sorted from them (not recorded which). The receptors originated from an adult woman who had mild COVID-19 (a few samples of this study predate the infection). Cell type and time point are not known.

This clonotype was seen a handful of times. This rearrangement joins TRBV29-1 to TRBJ2-1; D remains ambiguous. The ends were cut back, 5 bases at V and 2 bases at J, with 7 bases in the middle. Germline V gene sequence: CDR1 SQVTM, CDR2 ANQGSEA. The CDR3 is 12 amino acids. CDR3 nucleotides: TGCAGCGTTACTCGCCCCTACAATGAGCAGTTCTTC. This codes for CSVTRPYNEQFF.

J is TRBJ1-2 and V is TRBV30; D is perhaps TRBD1 (6 bases). Germline CDR1 is GTSNPN and CDR2 is SVGIG (reference sequence). The CDR3 totals 14 residues. V dropped 4 bases and J dropped 6 bases, with 18 bases sitting between them. The CDR3, as DNA: TGTGCCTGGACCCCGACAGGCATAGTGGATGGCTACACCTTC. Encoded protein: CAWTPTGIVDGYTF.

In this sample, this clonotype turned up a few times. The chain couples TRBV5-1 to TRBJ2-3, with a weak D call TRBD1 (6 bases). Germline CDR1 is SGHRS and CDR2 is YFSETQ. The CDR3 runs to 15 residues. V dropped 4 bases and J dropped 4 bases, with 16 bases sitting between them. CDR3 sequence: CASSPYRDRPDTQYF. CDR3 sequence (DNA): TGCGCCAGCAGCCCTTACAGGGACCGCCCAGATACGCAGTATTTT.

Only a few counts were recorded for this clonotype. This sequence joins TRBV4-3 and TRBJ2-1; D gene unclear. The ends were cut back, 0 bases at V and 4 bases at J, with 13 bases in the middle. CDR1 is LGHNA and CDR2 is YSLEER in the germline V gene. CDR3 length equals 16 residues. The CDR3 sequence: CASSQDRIPPYNEQFF. CDR3 coding DNA: TGCGCCAGCAGCCAAGATAGGATACCCCCGTACAATGAGCAGTTCTTC.

This clonotype was observed a few times. This chain joins TRBV3-1 and TRBJ2-5; D ambiguous. There are 15 residues in the CDR3. Germline-derived CDR1 and CDR2 are LGHDT and YNNKEL (reference sequence). V dropped 4 bases and J dropped 1 base, with 13 bases sitting between them. This CDR3 reads CASSPQKGSQETQYF. The CDR3 nucleotides are TGTGCCAGCAGCCCACAAAAGGGAAGCCAAGAGACCCAGTACTTC.

This clonotype was counted only a few times. The junction does not match germline at one end; this may be a read error. The rearrangement joins TRBV7-2 to TRBJ2-2; D not certain. This CDR3 spans 12 amino acids. Per the germline V gene, CDR1 is SGHTA and CDR2 is FQGNSA. CDR3 in amino acids: CASRPNAGELFF. CDR3 bases: TGTGCCAGCAGACCGAACGCCGGGGAGCTGTTTTTT.

This clonotype was seen many times. This chain links TRBV5-6 with TRBJ2-3, with TRBD2 as a possible D gene (5 bases). The CDR3 consists of 12 residues. Trimming stripped 1 base from V and 6 bases from J, with 6 bases between. Germline-derived CDR1 and CDR2 are SGHDT and YYEEEE. CDR3 in DNA: TGTGCCAGCAGCTTGACTAGGGATACGCAGTATTTT. As protein: CASSLTRDTQYF.

The V gene is TRBV4-3, the J gene TRBJ2-5, with a weak D call TRBD2 (7 bases). Germline V gene lookup returns CDR1 LGHNA and CDR2 YSLEER. V lost 0 bases and J lost 2, with 25 bases in between. The CDR3 length is 20 residues. Here the CDR3 reads CASSQEEPAGAASPQETQYF. The CDR3 region has the DNA TGCGCCAGCAGCCAAGAGGAGCCTGCGGGGGCAGCCTCCCCTCAAGAGACCCAGTACTTC.

In its sample, this clonotype was seen a few times. The CDR3 DNA is TGTGCCTGGAGTGTACGGGGACTCAAGGTCAAGTTCTTC. It yields the protein CAWSVRGLKVKFF. The chain combines TRBV30 with TRBJ2-1, with a tentative D call TRBD2 (6 bases). The CDR3 has 13 amino acids. V was clipped by 0 bases and J by 14 bases, with 17 bases between them. Per germline, CDR1 GTSNPN and CDR2 SVGIG (reference sequence).

This clonotype came up many times. The chain is built from TRBV30 and TRBJ2-5; the D is unclear. The CDR3 runs 13 residues. The germline V gene has CDR1 GTSNPN and CDR2 SVGIG (reference sequence). Trimming shortened V by 0 bases and J by 5 bases, and 10 bases separated the two germline ends. The CDR3 bases are TGTGCCTGGAGTGTGCGGTTAAGGGAGACCCAGTACTTC. Protein product: CAWSVRLRETQYF.

In its sample, this clonotype was seen a few times. This chain connects TRBV5-1 to TRBJ1-2; D remains unclear. This CDR3 contains 12 residues. Trimming took off 3 bases at V and 8 bases at J, with 11 bases between the two ends. Germline assignment: CDR1 SGHRS and CDR2 YFSETQ. In DNA, the CDR3 is TGCGCCAGCAGCTCGAGGGCGTTGGGCTACACCTTC. Translating it yields CASSSRALGYTF.

This clonotype was picked up a small number of times. The chain uses TRBV12-3 or TRBV12-4 and TRBJ2-3; the D gene is possibly TRBD1 (6 bases). With 6 bases removed from V and 3 bases from J, the gap between germline ends came to 13 bases. The CDR3 has 14 residues. CDR3 region: CASSSGTPTDTQYF. The CDR3 DNA reads as TGTGCCAGCAGCTCCGGGACACCAACAGATACGCAGTATTTT.

This chain connects TRBV20-1 to TRBJ2-3, with 8 positions matching TRBD2. The V and J ends lost 5 bases and 3 bases, in that order; junction bases with no gene match: 10. CDR1 and CDR2 (germline): DFQATT, SNEGSKA (reference sequence). The CDR3 has 15 residues. CDR3 DNA sequence: TGCAGTGCTTCCTCGCGGGGGGAGGAGACAGATACGCAGTATTTT. Encoded protein: CSASSRGEETDTQYF.

This clonotype was counted ten times or more. This chain links TRBV5-1 with TRBJ2-2, with D tentatively TRBD1 or TRBD2 (5 bases each). The V end lost 4 bases, the J end lost 5 bases, and 9 bases lay between the germline ends. CDR1 is SGHRS, CDR2 YFSETQ, per germline. This CDR3 comprises 13 residues. The CDR3 spells CASSPGTTGELFF. CDR3 DNA: TGCGCCAGCAGCCCAGGGACGACCGGGGAGCTGTTTTTT.

This clonotype was observed a single time. The rearrangement joins TRBV29-1 to TRBJ2-3, with TRBD2 matching 7 bases. There are 13 residues in the CDR3. Germline lookup yields CDR1 SQVTM and CDR2 ANQGSEA. V trimming: 5 bases; J trimming: 0 bases; junction bases outside the gene matches: 2. The CDR3: CSVPGGSTDTQYF. CDR3 sequence (DNA): TGCAGCGTTCCGGGGGGTAGCACAGATACGCAGTATTTT.

The chain links TRBV2 to TRBJ2-3; the D gene is possibly TRBD2 (6 bases). The CDR3 covers 12 residues. Per germline, CDR1 SNHLY and CDR2 FYNNEI. Trimming took 6 bases from V and 4 from J, leaving 8 bases between them. CDR3 sequence (DNA): TGTGCCAGCAGACTAGCCCCAGATACGCAGTATTTT. Translation: CASRLAPDTQYF.

This clonotype was seen more than once but under ten times. The chain joins TRBV7-2 to TRBJ1-5, with 7 bases fitting TRBD1. J gave up 5 bases and V 2 bases, and 9 bases lay outside the gene matches. Germline V CDR1 and CDR2: SGHTA, FQGNSA. This CDR3 has 16 residues. The CDR3 loop is CASSLIGGTVYQPQHF. CDR3 nucleotide sequence: TGTGCCAGCAGCTTAATAGGTGGGACAGTGTATCAGCCCCAGCATTTT.

V and J are TRBV6-1 and TRBJ1-5; D might be TRBD1 (6 bases). The germline CDR1 and CDR2 sequences are MNHNS and SASEGT. This CDR3 spans 15 amino acids. V was trimmed by 7 bases and J by 6 bases, leaving 19 bases between them. Here the CDR3 reads CASITRGRGSQPQHF. The CDR3 nucleotides read TGTGCCAGCATCACGAGGGGCAGGGGCAGTCAGCCCCAGCATTTT.

The chain employs TRBV7-3 and TRBJ1-2; D gene uncertain. The V and J ends lost 4 bases and 5 bases respectively, with 11 bases between them. This CDR3 is built from 13 residues. Germline V gene lookup returns CDR1 SGHTA and CDR2 FQGTGA. As DNA, the CDR3 is TGTGCCAGCAGCTACCGGGATGGTTATGGCTACACCTTC. Its protein product is CASSYRDGYGYTF.

The chain couples TRBV10-3 to TRBJ2-6, with TRBD2 as a possible D gene (5 bases). Germline V gene data show CDR1 as ENHRY and CDR2 as SYGVKD. V was pared by 6 bases and J by 0 bases, with 12 bases between. The CDR3 sequence is 16 residues long. The DNA of the CDR3 is TGTGCCATCAGCCATCATGAGGGCTCTGGGGCCAACGTCCTGACTTTC. Protein: CAISHHEGSGANVLTF.

The chain uses TRBV7-2 and TRBJ2-1; TRBD2 matches at 8 bases. Per germline, CDR1 SGHTA and CDR2 FQGNSA. V shed 3 bases, J shed 10 bases, and the junction held 11 bases outside the gene matches. The CDR3 sequence is 15 residues long. The CDR3 nucleotides read TGTGCCAGCAGCTTCCGGACTAGCACCCCTGGCGAGCAGTTCTTC. It translates to CASSFRTSTPGEQFF.

This clonotype was seen at least ten times. The chain uses TRBV6-5 and TRBJ1-2, with D possibly TRBD1 on 6 matching bases. The CDR3 has 17 residues. Germline CDR1 and CDR2: MNHEY and SVGAGI. V lost 0 bases and J lost 7, with 21 bases in between. The CDR3 bases are TGTGCCAGCAGTTACTCGAAGGTATCCAGGGGCATCGGTGGCTACACCTTC. Amino acid sequence: CASSYSKVSRGIGGYTF.

This clonotype was seen more than once but under ten times. The chain employs TRBV12-3 or TRBV12-4 and TRBJ2-4; 7 positions agree with TRBD1. The CDR3 spans 13 residues. The J segment lost 6 bases and the V segment lost 5 bases, leaving 4 bases of the junction unmatched. The CDR3 bases are TGTGCCAGCAGTCAGGACAGGAGAAACATTCAGTACTTC. It is translated as CASSQDRRNIQYF.

The V and J genes are TRBV7-9 and TRBJ1-2, with D unresolved. The CDR3 has 14 amino acids. Germline V gives CDR1 SEHNR, CDR2 FQNEAQ (reference sequence). The ends were cut back, 0 bases at V and 5 bases at J, with 10 bases in the middle. CDR3 in DNA: TGTGCCAGCAGCTTAGCCGTAGACCGGTATGGCTACACCTTC. Its protein product is CASSLAVDRYGYTF.

This clonotype was counted a few times. The chain links TRBV5-4 to TRBJ1-1; D is possibly TRBD1 (6 bases). The ends were cut back, 6 bases at V and 12 bases at J, with 21 bases in the middle. Per the germline V gene, CDR1 is SGHNT and CDR2 is YYREEE (reference sequence). The CDR3 is 13 amino acids. In nucleotides, the CDR3 is TGTGCCAGCACCGCGACTATAACAGGGATGCCTTTCTTT. Translation: CASTATITGMPFF.

This clonotype turned up a few times. V gene TRBV12-3 or TRBV12-4 combines with J gene TRBJ2-7; 8 bases are a match to TRBD2. V lost 6 bases to trimming and J lost 0 bases; unmatched junction nucleotides: 13. This CDR3 comprises 17 residues. The CDR3 bases are TGTGCCAGCAGCCATCGGGGGGGGTCCTTTAGCTCCTACGAGCAGTACTTC. Its translation: CASSHRGGSFSSYEQYF.

In its sample, this clonotype was seen a few times. V usage is TRBV4-2 and J usage is TRBJ2-5, with TRBD2 matching over 10 bases. Germline V gene data show CDR1 as LGHNA and CDR2 as YNFKEQ. This CDR3 region has 16 residues. V shed 1 base and J 1 base; nucleotides not matched to a gene: 3. This CDR3 is CASSQVTSGFQETQYF. In DNA form, the CDR3 reads TGTGCCAGCAGCCAAGTGACTAGCGGGTTCCAAGAGACCCAGTACTTC.

The V and J genes are TRBV7-8 and TRBJ2-1, with D unclear. The CDR3 is 13 residues long. From germline, CDR1 is SGHVS and CDR2 FQNEAQ. V gave up 5 bases and J gave up 9 bases, with 14 bases separating them. In DNA, the CDR3 is TGTGCCAGCAGCCTGTCCGTATGGACTGAGCAGTTCTTC. It is translated as CASSLSVWTEQFF.